The following is a TCR beta chain sequence with its context. Its antigen is not identified. The treatment denotes: oral pan-JAK inhibitor, 5-10 mg twice daily. In each case, RNA was isolated and then reverse transcribed into cDNA as the sequencing template. Sequenced by immunoSEQ multiplex PCR; TCRdb stores in-frame clones only, minus some. The profile shows about 300,000 clones, 55% to 75% of them singletons. These data belong to a study of CD8+ T cells in alopecia areata. Study context: The study gave tofacitinib for 6 to 18 months, then 6 months off drug. General study points: Administration of tofacitinib significantly diminished scalp clonality and expanded CD8+ clones within the top 100. Many expanded lesional clones persisted in scalp and blood during tofacitinib.

The CDR3 runs to 15 residues. Germline V gene data show CDR1 as ENHRY and CDR2 as SYGVKD. V dropped 6 bases and J dropped 0 bases, with 15 bases sitting between them. The TCR comes from a human donor with alopecia areata. The chain has TRBV10-3 and TRBJ2-7; D tentatively reads TRBD1 or TRBD2 (5 bases each). Material: CD4+ T cells sorted from blood, obtained at week 24, from a patient treated with tofacitinib. The CDR3 sequence is CAISPGPESSYEQYF. The CDR3 region has the DNA TGTGCCATCAGCCCGGGGCCGGAGAGCTCCTACGAGCAGTACTTC.